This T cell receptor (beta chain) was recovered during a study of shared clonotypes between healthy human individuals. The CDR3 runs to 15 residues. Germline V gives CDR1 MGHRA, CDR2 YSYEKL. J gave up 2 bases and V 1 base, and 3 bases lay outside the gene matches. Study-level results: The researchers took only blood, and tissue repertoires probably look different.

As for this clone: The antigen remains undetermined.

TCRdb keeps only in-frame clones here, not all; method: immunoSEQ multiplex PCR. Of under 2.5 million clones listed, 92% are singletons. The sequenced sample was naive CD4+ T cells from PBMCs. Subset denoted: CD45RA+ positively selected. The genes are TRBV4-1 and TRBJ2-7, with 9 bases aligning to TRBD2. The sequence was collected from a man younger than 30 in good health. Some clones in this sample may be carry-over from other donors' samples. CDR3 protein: CASSQVPSGTYEQYF. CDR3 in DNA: TGCGCCAGCAGCCAAGTTCCTAGCGGGACCTACGAGCAGTACTTC.